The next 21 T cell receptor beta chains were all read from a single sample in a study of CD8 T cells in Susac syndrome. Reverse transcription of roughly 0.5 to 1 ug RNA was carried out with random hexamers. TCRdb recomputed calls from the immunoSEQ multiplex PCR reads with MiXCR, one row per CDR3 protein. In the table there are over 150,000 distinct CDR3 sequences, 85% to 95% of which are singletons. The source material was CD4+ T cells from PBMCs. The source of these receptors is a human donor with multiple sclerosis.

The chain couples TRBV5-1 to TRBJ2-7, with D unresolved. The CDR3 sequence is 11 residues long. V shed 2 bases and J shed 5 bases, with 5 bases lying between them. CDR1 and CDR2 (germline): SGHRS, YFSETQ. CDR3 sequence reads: CASSFSHEQYF. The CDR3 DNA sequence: TGCGCCAGCAGCTTCTCTCACGAGCAGTACTTC.

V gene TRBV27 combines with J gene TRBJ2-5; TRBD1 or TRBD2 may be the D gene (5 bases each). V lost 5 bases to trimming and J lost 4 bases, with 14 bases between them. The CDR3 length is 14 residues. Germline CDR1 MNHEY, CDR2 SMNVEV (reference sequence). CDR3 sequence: CASSRDPRGETQYF. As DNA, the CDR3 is TGTGCCAGCAGTCGGGACCCTAGGGGAGAGACCCAGTACTTC.

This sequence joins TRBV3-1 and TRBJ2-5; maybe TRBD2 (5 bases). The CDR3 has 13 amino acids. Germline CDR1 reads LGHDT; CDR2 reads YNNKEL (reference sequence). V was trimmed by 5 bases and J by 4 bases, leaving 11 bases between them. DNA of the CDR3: TGTGCCAGCAGCTTCCTCGCGGGAGAGACCCAGTACTTC. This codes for CASSFLAGETQYF.

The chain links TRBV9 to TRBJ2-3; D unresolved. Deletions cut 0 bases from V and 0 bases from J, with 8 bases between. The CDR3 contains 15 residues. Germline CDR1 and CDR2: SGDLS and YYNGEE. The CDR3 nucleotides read TGTGCCAGCAGCGTAGACCCCACGAGCACAGATACGCAGTATTTT. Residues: CASSVDPTSTDTQYF.

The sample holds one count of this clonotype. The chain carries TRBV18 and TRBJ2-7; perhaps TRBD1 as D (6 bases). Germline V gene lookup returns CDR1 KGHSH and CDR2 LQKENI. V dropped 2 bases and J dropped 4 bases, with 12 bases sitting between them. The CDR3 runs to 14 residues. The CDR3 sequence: CASSPGDTSYEQYF. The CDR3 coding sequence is TGTGCCAGCTCACCAGGGGACACATCTTACGAGCAGTACTTC.

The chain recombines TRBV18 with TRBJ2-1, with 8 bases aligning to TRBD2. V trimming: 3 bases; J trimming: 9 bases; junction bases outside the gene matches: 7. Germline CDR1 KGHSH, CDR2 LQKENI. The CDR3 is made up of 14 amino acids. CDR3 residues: CASSPGTSKVEQFF. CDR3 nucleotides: TGTGCCAGCTCACCCGGGACTAGTAAAGTTGAGCAGTTCTTC.

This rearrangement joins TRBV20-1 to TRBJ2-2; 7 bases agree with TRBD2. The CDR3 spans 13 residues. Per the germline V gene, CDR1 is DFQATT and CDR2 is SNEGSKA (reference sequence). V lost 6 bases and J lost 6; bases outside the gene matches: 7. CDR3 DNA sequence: TGCAGTGCCCCCTTACTAGCGTCCGGGGAGCTGTTTTTT. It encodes CSAPLLASGELFF.

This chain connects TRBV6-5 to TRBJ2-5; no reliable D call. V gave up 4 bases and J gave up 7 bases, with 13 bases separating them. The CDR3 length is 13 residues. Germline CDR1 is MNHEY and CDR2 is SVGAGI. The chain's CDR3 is CASSSTTTGTQYF. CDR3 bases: TGTGCCAGCAGTTCCACCACGACGGGGACCCAGTACTTC.

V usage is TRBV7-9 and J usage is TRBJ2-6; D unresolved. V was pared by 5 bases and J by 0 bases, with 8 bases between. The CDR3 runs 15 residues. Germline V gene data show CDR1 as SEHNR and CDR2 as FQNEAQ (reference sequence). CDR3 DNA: TGTGCCAGCAGCCCCTTTTACTCTGGGGCCAACGTCCTGACTTTC. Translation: CASSPFYSGANVLTF.

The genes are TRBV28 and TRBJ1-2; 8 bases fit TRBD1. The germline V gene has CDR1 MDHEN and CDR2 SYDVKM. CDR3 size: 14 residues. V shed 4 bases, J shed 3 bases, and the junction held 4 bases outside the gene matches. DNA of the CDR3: TGTGCCAGCAGTTCAGGGGGCGCTGACTATGGCTACACCTTC. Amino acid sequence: CASSSGGADYGYTF.

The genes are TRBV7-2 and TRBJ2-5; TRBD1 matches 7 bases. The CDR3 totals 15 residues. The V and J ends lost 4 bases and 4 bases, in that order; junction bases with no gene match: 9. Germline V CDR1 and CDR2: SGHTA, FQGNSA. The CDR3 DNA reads TGTGCCAGCAGCTCCGGACAGGCAAGGGGAGAGACCCAGTACTTC. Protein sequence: CASSSGQARGETQYF.

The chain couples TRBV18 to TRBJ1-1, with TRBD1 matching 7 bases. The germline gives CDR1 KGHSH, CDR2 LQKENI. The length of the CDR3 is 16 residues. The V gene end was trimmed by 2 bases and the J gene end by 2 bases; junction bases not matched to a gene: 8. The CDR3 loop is CASSPSSGTDNTEAFF. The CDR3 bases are TGTGCCAGCTCACCATCTTCCGGGACAGACAACACTGAAGCTTTCTTT.

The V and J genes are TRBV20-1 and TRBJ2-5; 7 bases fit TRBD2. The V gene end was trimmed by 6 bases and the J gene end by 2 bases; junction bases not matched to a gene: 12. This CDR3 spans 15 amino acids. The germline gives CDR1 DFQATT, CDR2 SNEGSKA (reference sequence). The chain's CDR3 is CSALKWGEGQETQYF. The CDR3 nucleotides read TGCAGTGCCCTAAAATGGGGGGAGGGGCAAGAGACCCAGTACTTC.

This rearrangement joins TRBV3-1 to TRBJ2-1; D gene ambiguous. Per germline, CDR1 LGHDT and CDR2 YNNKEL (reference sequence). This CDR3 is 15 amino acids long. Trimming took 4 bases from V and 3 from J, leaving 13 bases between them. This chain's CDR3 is CASSRDPVGYNEQFF. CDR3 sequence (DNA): TGTGCCAGCAGCCGTGACCCTGTCGGCTACAATGAGCAGTTCTTC.

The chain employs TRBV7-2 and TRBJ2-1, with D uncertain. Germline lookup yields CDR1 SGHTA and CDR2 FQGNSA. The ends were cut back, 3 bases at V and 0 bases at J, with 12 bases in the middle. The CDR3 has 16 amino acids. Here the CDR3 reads CASSFSASSSYNEQFF. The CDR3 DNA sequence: TGTGCCAGCAGCTTCTCAGCCTCGAGCTCCTACAATGAGCAGTTCTTC.

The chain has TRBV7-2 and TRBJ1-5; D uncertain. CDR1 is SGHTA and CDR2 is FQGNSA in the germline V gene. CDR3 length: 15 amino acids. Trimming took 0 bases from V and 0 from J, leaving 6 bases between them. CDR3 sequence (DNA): TGTGCCAGCAGCTTAGCAGCATATAGCAATCAGCCCCAGCATTTT. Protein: CASSLAAYSNQPQHF. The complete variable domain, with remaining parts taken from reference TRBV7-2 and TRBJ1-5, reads GAGVSQSPSNKVTEKGKDVELRCDPISGHTALYWYRQSLGQGLEFLIYFQGNSAPDKSGLPSDRFSAERTGGSVSTLTIQRTQQEDSAVYLCASSLAAYSNQPQHFGDGTRLSIL.

This CDR3 reads CASSILAEEQFF. The CDR3 DNA reads TGTGCCAGCAGCATACTAGCGGAAGAGCAGTTCTTC. The chain uses TRBV6-6 and TRBJ2-1; 8 positions match TRBD2. The CDR3 is 12 amino acids. Germline CDR1 reads MNHNY; CDR2 reads SVGAGI (reference sequence). The J segment lost 10 bases and the V segment lost 6 bases, leaving 5 bases of the junction unmatched.

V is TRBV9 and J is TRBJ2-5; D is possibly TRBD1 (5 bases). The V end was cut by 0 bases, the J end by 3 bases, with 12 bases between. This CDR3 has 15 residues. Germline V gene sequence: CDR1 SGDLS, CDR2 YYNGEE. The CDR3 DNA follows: TGTGCCAGCAGCGTAGAGGCAGGGAAGGAAGAGACCCAGTACTTC. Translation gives CASSVEAGKEETQYF.

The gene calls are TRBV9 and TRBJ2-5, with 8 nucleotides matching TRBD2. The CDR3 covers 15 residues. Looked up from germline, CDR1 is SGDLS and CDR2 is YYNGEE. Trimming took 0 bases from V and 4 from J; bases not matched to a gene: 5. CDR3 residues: CASSVAGGRGETQYF. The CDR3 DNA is TGTGCCAGCAGCGTAGCGGGGGGGCGGGGAGAGACCCAGTACTTC. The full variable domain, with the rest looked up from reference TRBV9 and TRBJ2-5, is DSGVTQTPKHLITATGQRVTLRCSPRSGDLSVYWYQQSLDQGLQFLIQYYNGEERAKGNILERFSAQQFPDLHSELNLSSLELGDSALYFCASSVAGGRGETQYFGPGTRLLVL.

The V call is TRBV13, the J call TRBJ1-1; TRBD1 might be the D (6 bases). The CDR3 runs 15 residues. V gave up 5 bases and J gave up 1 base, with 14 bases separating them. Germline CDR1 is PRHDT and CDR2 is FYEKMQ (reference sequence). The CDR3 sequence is CASSQGRPRNTEAFF. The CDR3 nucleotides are TGTGCCAGCAGCCAGGGGAGACCCCGGAACACTGAAGCTTTCTTT.

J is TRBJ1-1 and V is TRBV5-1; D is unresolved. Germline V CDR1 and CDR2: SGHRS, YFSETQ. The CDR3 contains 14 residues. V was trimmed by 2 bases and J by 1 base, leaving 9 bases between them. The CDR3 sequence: CASSFNPGNTEAFF. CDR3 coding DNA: TGCGCCAGCAGCTTTAATCCGGGGAACACTGAAGCTTTCTTT.